This T cell receptor beta chain was captured by sequencing in a study of tumor-infiltrating lymphocytes in glioblastoma multiforme. The germline V and J ends were trimmed by 1 base and 5 bases, with 11 bases remaining between them. Per germline, CDR1 SGHAT and CDR2 FQNNGV. CDR3 size: 15 residues. TCRB libraries came from RNA via three nested multiplex PCR rounds. In TCRdb, the multiplex PCR reads were re-called with MiXCR into one record per CDR3 protein. The data contain around 15,000 distinct CDR3 sequences, 73% of them seen just once; the ten biggest clones take up roughly two fifths. The chain uses TRBV11-2 and TRBJ1-4, with D possibly matching TRBD1 (5 bases). This sequence was found in a male donor with glioblastoma. The sequenced sample consisted of brain tumor tissue. The CDR3 DNA reads TGTGCCAGCAGCTTAGCAACGGGACGGAATGAAAAACTGTTTTTT. Encoded protein: CASSLATGRNEKLFF.